The entry below describes one TCR beta chain. Its antigen is unidentified. The CDR3 has 15 amino acids. CDR1 and CDR2 from the germline V gene are SGHNT and YYREEE (reference sequence). The V end lost 4 bases, the J end lost 5 bases, and 18 bases lay between the germline ends. With 60 Vbeta and 13 Jbeta primers, the PCR was carried out. Sequencing was performed with immunoSEQ multiplex PCR; in TCRdb, only in-frame clones are kept and a portion is missing. In the table there are around 150,000 clones, 72% of which are singletons. This record comes from a study of cytomegalovirus exposure and HLA in healthy donors. Broader study findings: Donors were assumed by presence/absence analyses to have roughly uniform sequencing depth.

This chain joins TRBV5-4 and TRBJ1-2, with D possibly matching TRBD1 (5 bases). This receptor was identified in a man between 45 and 60 years old in good health and CMV-seropositive. Sequences were obtained from PBMCs. The CDR3 spells CASSEAGREGYGYTF. As DNA, the CDR3 is TGTGCCAGCAGCGAGGCGGGCAGGGAGGGATATGGCTACACCTTC.